Below are 9 T cell receptor beta chains sequenced from a single sample in a study of shared clonotypes between healthy human individuals. The naive CD8 subset, CD45RO-negative cells positively selected for CCR7, excluded terminally differentiated effector memory CD45RA+ cells. Assay used: immunoSEQ multiplex PCR; TCRdb lists only in-frame clones, some missing. This table has about 2.1 million clones, 85% to 95% appearing once. The specimen was naive CD8+ T cells from PBMCs. These receptors came from a man aged 18 to 29 in good health. Some clones in this sample may be carry-over from other donors' samples.

This chain joins TRBV5-4 and TRBJ2-2, with 11 bases matching TRBD2. There are 18 residues in the CDR3. The V and J ends lost 4 bases and 0 bases, in that order; junction bases with no gene match: 8. Looked up from germline, CDR1 is SGHNT and CDR2 is YYREEE (reference sequence). The chain's CDR3 is CASSPLGLAEPNTGELFF. The CDR3 DNA reads TGTGCCAGCAGCCCCCTGGGACTAGCGGAGCCGAACACCGGGGAGCTGTTTTTT.

As concerns this clone: The identical CDR3 is also encoded by other nucleotide sequences in the sample. The chain joins TRBV27 to TRBJ2-7; a weak D match, TRBD1 (6 bases). The CDR3 runs 14 residues. V was trimmed by 2 bases and J by 4 bases, leaving 12 bases between them. The germline V gene encodes CDR1 MNHEY and CDR2 SMNVEV (reference sequence). In nucleotides, the CDR3 is TGTGCCAGCAGTTTAAGGGGGAAGGTTTACGAGCAGTACTTC. Amino acids: CASSLRGKVYEQYF.

This sequence joins TRBV27 and TRBJ2-5, with 7 bases fitting TRBD1. V shed 4 bases, J shed 1 base, and the junction held 12 bases outside the gene matches. Germline CDR1 and CDR2: MNHEY and SMNVEV (reference sequence). CDR3 size: 17 residues. CDR3 loop: CASSSRDSPMAQETQYF. DNA of the CDR3: TGTGCCAGCAGTTCTCGGGACAGTCCAATGGCCCAAGAGACCCAGTACTTC.

The chain has TRBV4-3 and TRBJ1-2; TRBD1 aligns across 8 bases. CDR1 is LGHNA and CDR2 is YSLEER in the germline V gene. CDR3 length: 15 residues. V lost 0 bases, J lost 7 bases, and 7 bases stayed unmatched. In DNA form, the CDR3 reads TGCGCCAGCAGCCAAGATCGCAGGGGGCAGGGTGGCTACACCTTC. Amino acids: CASSQDRRGQGGYTF.

The chain carries TRBV27 and TRBJ2-1; D remains ambiguous. V was pared by 7 bases and J by 0 bases, with 7 bases between. This CDR3 comprises 13 residues. CDR1 is MNHEY and CDR2 is SMNVEV in the germline V gene (reference sequence). Here the CDR3 reads CASKASSYNEQFF. CDR3 nucleotide sequence: TGTGCCAGCAAAGCCTCCTCCTACAATGAGCAGTTCTTC.

The table lists this clone with a count of one. The CDR3 DNA reads TGTGCCAGCAGTTCGGGCCCGAGATACGAGCAGTACTTC. Translating gives CASSSGPRYEQYF. The chain carries TRBV2 and TRBJ2-7; D gene uncertain. The V gene's germline CDR1 is SNHLY and CDR2 FYNNEI. With 5 bases removed from V and 4 bases from J, the gap between germline ends came to 12 bases. CDR3 length: 13 amino acids. The whole variable domain, remainder taken from reference TRBV2 and TRBJ2-7, is EPEVTQTPSHQVTQMGQEVILRCVPISNHLYFYWYRQILGQKVEFLVSFYNNEISEKSEIFDDQFSVERPDGSNFTLKIRSTKLEDSAMYFCASSSGPRYEQYFGPGTRLTVT.

The chain is built from TRBV30 and TRBJ2-1; 13 bases fit TRBD2. CDR3 length equals 18 residues. Germline V gives CDR1 GTSNPN, CDR2 SVGIG (reference sequence). V was pared by 5 bases and J by 4 bases, with 14 bases of the junction left unmatched. In DNA form, the CDR3 reads TGTGCCTGGGAGGGACTAGCGGGACCGATCGGGGGGTACAATGAGCAGTTCTTC. This gives the protein CAWEGLAGPIGGYNEQFF.

This sequence joins TRBV4-1 and TRBJ2-7, with D uncertain. CDR3 length: 16 amino acids. The V and J ends lost 2 bases and 3 bases respectively, with 17 bases between them. Germline CDR1 MGHRA, CDR2 YSYEKL. CDR3 in DNA: TGCGCCAGCAGCCAACTCATCCCCGACGGTTTCTACGAGCAGTACTTC. Its protein is CASSQLIPDGFYEQYF.

The chain carries TRBV7-3 and TRBJ1-2; 9 bases align to TRBD1. This CDR3 contains 15 residues. The J segment lost 3 bases and the V segment lost 5 bases, leaving 7 bases of the junction unmatched. Germline CDR1 reads SGHTA; CDR2 reads FQGTGA. The CDR3 protein is CASSIGQGWDYGYTF. In DNA form, the CDR3 reads TGTGCCAGCAGCATAGGACAGGGGTGGGACTATGGCTACACCTTC.